This paragraph covers one TCR beta chain sequence. A read error may produce the germline difference seen at one junction end. The sample comes from a study of blood T cells in healthy people across ages. This CDR3 is built from 13 residues. The V gene's germline CDR1 is SGHVS and CDR2 FNYEAQ. Combining a sample-barcoded 5' primer with a J-beta primer mix, a second PCR ran for about 6 to 11 cycles. TCRdb itself ran the 5' RACE reads through MiXCR, one entry per CDR3 protein. The sample includes around 900,000 distinct CDR3 sequences, roughly 51% of them seen just once. Input material: blood. The chain employs TRBV7-6 and TRBJ2-1; TRBD1 agrees at 7 bases. The J call could be wrong; TRBJ2-7 is a better fit for the DNA end. The clonotype comes from a woman aged 55 to 70 in good health. Here the CDR3 DNA reads TGTGCCGGCAGCTTTGACAGGGTAAATGAGCAGTACTTC. Its protein is CAGSFDRVNEQYF.